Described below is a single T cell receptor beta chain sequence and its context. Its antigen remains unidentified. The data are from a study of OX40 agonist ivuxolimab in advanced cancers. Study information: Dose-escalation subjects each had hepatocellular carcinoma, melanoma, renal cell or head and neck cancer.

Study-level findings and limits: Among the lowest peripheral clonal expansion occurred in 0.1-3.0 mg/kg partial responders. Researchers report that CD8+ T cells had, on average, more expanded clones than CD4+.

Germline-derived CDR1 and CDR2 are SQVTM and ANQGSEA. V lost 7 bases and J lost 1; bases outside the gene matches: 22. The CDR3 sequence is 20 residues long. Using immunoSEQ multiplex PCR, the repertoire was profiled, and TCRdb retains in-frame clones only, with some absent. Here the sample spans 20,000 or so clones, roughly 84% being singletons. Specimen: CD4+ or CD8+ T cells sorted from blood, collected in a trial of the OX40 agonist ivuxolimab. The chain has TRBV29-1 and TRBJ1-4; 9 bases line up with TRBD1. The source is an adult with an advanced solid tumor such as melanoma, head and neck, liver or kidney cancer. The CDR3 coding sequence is TGCAGCGCCGGAGGGGCCCTAGGGGACAGGGTCGGAAAAACTAATGAAAAACTGTTTTTT. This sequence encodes CSAGGALGDRVGKTNEKLFF.